This is a list of T cell receptor beta chains from one sample in a study of blood T cells in healthy people across ages. Each CDR3 protein gets one entry after TCRdb re-called the 5' RACE reads with MiXCR. The data show under 1,000,000 distinct CDR3 sequences, 35% to 60% seen once. The sample comprised blood. These receptors were taken from a man aged 80 or over in good health. CDR3s leave out the opening cysteine and the closing phenylalanine or tryptophan.

TRBV29-1	TRBJ1-1	SVSGGDRERNTEAF
TRBV7-2	-	ASSLASGSGNEQY
TRBV20-1	TRBJ1-6	SASIGRFDSLLH
TRBV11-1	TRBJ1-2	ASSRAQGGGYT
TRBV29-1	TRBJ2-6	SVRGSWANVLT
TRBV5-1	TRBJ2-3	ASSLITGGPGTQY
TRBV20-1	TRBJ2-5	SARVGIQETQY
TRBV20-1	TRBJ2-5	SAREERGKTQY
TRBV20-1	TRBJ2-1	SAPSGREGNEQF
TRBV5-1	TRBJ1-1	ASSPRLANTEAF
TRBV3-1	TRBJ2-7	ASSLGQIFPYEQY
TRBV5-4	TRBJ1-1	ASSPGGGFQNTEAF
TRBV6-6	TRBJ2-1	ASSHPEGGYNEQF
TRBV14	TRBJ1-1	ASSQETRNTEAF
TRBV20-1	TRBJ2-1	SPKGAGGSYNEQF
TRBV30	TRBJ1-5	AWSVQWGNQPQH
TRBV7-9	TRBJ1-1	ASSSVTTEAF
TRBV4-3	-	ASSPSYWGYEQY